Below are 25 T cell receptor beta chains sequenced from a single sample in a study of OX40 agonist ivuxolimab in advanced cancers. The method was immunoSEQ multiplex PCR; TCRdb's version includes in-frame clones alone and lacks a portion of them. The sample holds just over 9,500 clones, 60% to 70% seen once. The sample here was CD4+ or CD8+ T cells sorted from blood, taken in a trial of the OX40 agonist ivuxolimab. The source is an adult with an advanced solid tumor such as melanoma, head and neck, liver or kidney cancer.

This clone was counted only a few times. The chain employs TRBV6-4 and TRBJ2-1; 11 bases map to TRBD1. J gave up 6 bases and V 2 bases, and 0 bases lay outside the gene matches. The CDR3 extends over 14 amino acids. Germline CDR1 and CDR2: MRHNA and SNTAGT. The CDR3 here is CASSDGTGGNEQFF. DNA for the CDR3: TGTGCCAGCAGTGACGGGACAGGGGGCAATGAGCAGTTCTTC.

A remark on this clone: An end of the junction differs from the germline gene, which may be a read error. This chain connects TRBV7-9 to TRBJ2-7; 8 bases line up with TRBD1. The length of the CDR3 is 16 residues. In germline, CDR1 is SEHNR, CDR2 FQNEAQ (reference sequence). The CDR3 DNA reads TGTGCCAGCAGCGCCGATGCCAGGGGGCCACCCTACGGGCAGTACTTC. Its protein product is CASSADARGPPYGQYF.

The rearrangement uses TRBV28 and TRBJ1-5, with TRBD1 matching 8 bases. The CDR3 is 14 residues long. Looked up from germline, CDR1 is MDHEN and CDR2 is SYDVKM. V was pared by 2 bases and J by 6 bases, with 3 bases of the junction left unmatched. This CDR3 is CASSLGQGRQPQHF. In DNA, the CDR3 is TGTGCCAGCAGTTTAGGACAGGGACGTCAGCCCCAGCATTTT.

By sample share, this clone is medium-sized. The chain is built from TRBV10-3 and TRBJ2-1, with TRBD2 matching over 8 bases. The CDR3 loop spans 13 amino acids. Losses at the gene ends were 3 bases for V and 9 bases for J; bases not matched to a gene: 4. Germline V CDR1 and CDR2: ENHRY, SYGVKD. The CDR3 is CAISDTTSGEQFF. As DNA, the CDR3 is TGTGCCATCAGTGACACAACTAGCGGTGAGCAGTTCTTC.

Here the CDR3 DNA reads TGTGCCAGCAGCTTTAAGGGGTGGAATGAGCAGTTCTTC. It encodes CASSFKGWNEQFF. The V call is TRBV7-3, the J call TRBJ2-1, with a tentative D call TRBD1 (5 bases). This CDR3 comprises 13 residues. The germline V gene encodes CDR1 SGHTA and CDR2 FQGTGA. The V and J ends lost 3 bases and 7 bases respectively, with 10 bases between them.

The chain recombines TRBV28 with TRBJ2-5; TRBD1 matches 9 bases. Germline loops: CDR1 MDHEN, CDR2 SYDVKM. Trimming took 3 bases from V and 5 from J; bases not matched to a gene: 7. This CDR3 spans 15 amino acids. CDR3 in amino acids: CASSFRDRDVETQYF. The CDR3 DNA is TGTGCCAGCAGTTTTCGGGACAGGGATGTGGAGACCCAGTACTTC.

This chain joins TRBV9 and TRBJ1-5, with D maybe TRBD1 (6 bases). The CDR3 is made up of 14 amino acids. V lost 1 base to trimming and J lost 5 bases, with 10 bases between them. Germline V gives CDR1 SGDLS, CDR2 YYNGEE. This chain's CDR3 is CASSVYGGDQPQHF. CDR3 nucleotides: TGTGCCAGCAGCGTATACGGGGGCGATCAGCCCCAGCATTTT.

The CDR3 bases are TGCGCCAGCAGCCAAACCCGGTCGGGGGACACAGATACGCAGTATTTT. It translates to CASSQTRSGDTDTQYF. The rearrangement links TRBV4-3 to TRBJ2-3; a possible D gene is TRBD2 (6 bases). CDR1 and CDR2 (germline): LGHNA, YSLEER. V shed 2 bases and J shed 2 bases, with 14 bases lying between them. The CDR3 totals 16 residues.

The chain is built from TRBV27 and TRBJ1-2; a possible D gene is TRBD1 (6 bases). The CDR3 extends over 14 amino acids. V was trimmed by 2 bases and J by 4 bases, leaving 11 bases between them. Germline V CDR1 and CDR2: MNHEY, SMNVEV (reference sequence). For the CDR3, the DNA is TGTGCCAGCAGTTTAGGGGGACAAACCTATGGCTACACCTTC. Translation: CASSLGGQTYGYTF.

V and J are TRBV7-6 and TRBJ2-5, with TRBD1 matching over 10 bases. V dropped 5 bases and J dropped 4; count of bases not matched to a gene: 10. Germline lookup yields CDR1 SGHVS and CDR2 FNYEAQ. The CDR3 has 16 amino acids. Here the CDR3 reads CASSPTSGTGAETQYF. The CDR3 region has the DNA TGTGCCAGCAGCCCGACCTCCGGGACAGGGGCAGAGACCCAGTACTTC.

The chain joins TRBV11-3 to TRBJ2-5; D perhaps matches TRBD2 (6 bases). The CDR3 sequence is 13 residues long. Germline-derived CDR1 and CDR2 are SGHNT and YENEEA. V was trimmed by 5 bases and J by 2 bases, leaving 9 bases between them. CDR3 amino acids: CASSPGTQETQYF. The DNA for the CDR3 is TGTGCCAGCAGCCCCGGGACTCAAGAGACCCAGTACTTC.

The rearrangement uses TRBV28 and TRBJ2-5; no clear D. The CDR3 covers 12 residues. Trimming stripped 5 bases from V and 5 bases from J, with 9 bases between. CDR1 MDHEN and CDR2 SYDVKM come from the germline V gene. The CDR3 sequence: CASSPAAETQYF. The CDR3 nucleotides are TGTGCCAGCAGTCCCGCGGCTGAGACCCAGTACTTC.

The V and J genes are TRBV7-6 and TRBJ2-5, with D tentatively TRBD2 (6 bases). The CDR3 runs to 14 residues. V was shortened by 1 base and J by 5 bases, with 11 bases between the two germline ends. Per the germline V gene, CDR1 is SGHVS and CDR2 is FNYEAQ. As DNA, the CDR3 is TGTGCCAGCAGCTTAGGCGGGGAGATCGAGACCCAGTACTTC. Translation: CASSLGGEIETQYF.

This clone is a singleton in its sample. This rearrangement joins TRBV6-4 to TRBJ2-7, with D perhaps matching TRBD1 (5 bases). The CDR3 is 13 residues long. From germline, CDR1 is MRHNA and CDR2 SNTAGT. Trimming took 8 bases from V and 1 from J, leaving 12 bases between them. This CDR3 reads CASAPGPSYEQYF. For the CDR3, the DNA is TGTGCCAGCGCGCCAGGGCCATCCTACGAGCAGTACTTC.

The rearrangement uses TRBV6-4 and TRBJ2-2; tentative D call: TRBD2 (5 bases). V was trimmed by 4 bases and J by 6 bases, leaving 12 bases between them. The germline V gene has CDR1 MRHNA and CDR2 SNTAGT. This CDR3 spans 14 amino acids. CDR3 amino acids: CASSVSESAGELFF. The CDR3 region has the DNA TGTGCCAGCAGTGTTAGCGAAAGCGCCGGGGAGCTGTTTTTT.

This clone was counted a few times. The rearrangement uses TRBV11-2 and TRBJ2-3; 8 positions agree with TRBD2. V lost 1 base and J lost 4; bases outside the gene matches: 4. There are 15 residues in the CDR3. Germline V gives CDR1 SGHAT, CDR2 FQNNGV. CDR3 in amino acids: CASSLASGGPDTQYF. DNA of the CDR3: TGTGCCAGCAGCTTAGCGAGCGGGGGTCCAGATACGCAGTATTTT.

V gene TRBV7-6 combines with J gene TRBJ1-4; D is ambiguous. The germline gives CDR1 SGHVS, CDR2 FNYEAQ. The CDR3 sequence is 13 residues long. V was pared by 1 base and J by 7 bases, with 7 bases between. The CDR3 loop is CASSLVSTEKLFF. CDR3 DNA sequence: TGTGCCAGCAGCTTAGTCAGTACTGAAAAACTGTTTTTT.

This chain links TRBV27 with TRBJ1-1; a weak D match, TRBD1 (6 bases). V was pared by 2 bases and J by 6 bases, with 16 bases between. The CDR3 has 15 amino acids. From germline, CDR1 is MNHEY and CDR2 SMNVEV (reference sequence). The CDR3 bases are TGTGCCAGCAGTTTAGTTGGGGGGGCAGGGGCTGAAGCTTTCTTT. Protein sequence: CASSLVGGAGAEAFF.

This clone came up once. The chain combines TRBV4-1 with TRBJ2-1; 7 bases line up with TRBD2. V was clipped by 0 bases and J by 8 bases; unmatched bases: 7. There are 15 residues in the CDR3. CDR1 and CDR2 from the germline V gene are MGHRA and YSYEKL. The CDR3 region is CASSQDWDAGDEQFF. The CDR3 region has the DNA TGCGCCAGCAGCCAAGATTGGGACGCGGGGGATGAGCAGTTCTTC.

The sample holds a few counts of this clone. The chain uses TRBV27 and TRBJ2-4; TRBD2 matches at 7 bases. Germline V lookup: CDR1 MNHEY, CDR2 SMNVEV (reference sequence). CDR3 size: 14 residues. J gave up 8 bases and V 2 bases, and 6 bases lay outside the gene matches. CDR3 amino acids: CASSLIAGVDIQYF. The CDR3 region has the DNA TGTGCCAGCAGTTTAATTGCGGGAGTTGACATTCAGTACTTC.

The V call is TRBV10-3, the J call TRBJ1-5, with 7 nucleotides matching TRBD1. The germline V gene encodes CDR1 ENHRY and CDR2 SYGVKD. The length of the CDR3 is 14 residues. V trimming: 4 bases; J trimming: 4 bases; junction bases outside the gene matches: 4. For the CDR3, the DNA is TGTGCCATCAGTGGGGCAGGGGGGAATCAGCCCCAGCATTTT. It is translated as CAISGAGGNQPQHF.

This clone was detected a few times. The chain combines TRBV6-5 with TRBJ1-2; no clear D. Germline CDR1 is MNHEY and CDR2 is SVGAGI. Between the trimmed V and J ends, which lost 0 bases and 7 bases, there was a span of 9 bases. The CDR3 contains 13 residues. The CDR3 protein is CASSYSTGLGYTF. The CDR3 DNA reads as TGTGCCAGCAGTTACTCAACTGGGCTTGGCTACACCTTC.

The gene calls are TRBV19 and TRBJ2-7, with D unresolved. The CDR3 is 14 amino acids. CDR1 and CDR2 from the germline V gene are LNHDA and SQIVND (reference sequence). The V and J ends lost 5 bases and 0 bases respectively, with 11 bases between them. CDR3 amino acids: CASSWQVSSYEQYF. In DNA, the CDR3 is TGTGCCAGTAGTTGGCAGGTCAGCTCCTACGAGCAGTACTTC. Filled out from reference TRBV19 and TRBJ2-7, the complete variable domain reads DGGITQSPKYLFRKEGQNVTLSCEQNLNHDAMYWYRQDPGQGLRLIYYSQIVNDFQKGDIAEGYSVSREKKESFPLTVTSAQKNPTAFYLCASSWQVSSYEQYFGPGTRLTVT.

This clone was counted only a few times. The chain couples TRBV7-2 to TRBJ2-7; TRBD1 matches at 9 bases. The germline CDR1 and CDR2 sequences are SGHTA and FQGNSA. The CDR3 totals 16 residues. J gave up 4 bases and V 1 base, and 8 bases lay outside the gene matches. The CDR3 loop is CASSLEVRTGVYEQYF. CDR3 nucleotides: TGTGCCAGCAGCTTAGAGGTCAGGACAGGGGTGTACGAGCAGTACTTC.

The chain is built from TRBV4-3 and TRBJ2-7, with TRBD1 identical over 10 bases. V dropped 1 base and J dropped 4; count of bases not matched to a gene: 1. Germline CDR1 and CDR2: LGHNA and YSLEER. The CDR3 sequence is 14 residues long. CDR3 sequence: CASSQGQGAYEQYF. The CDR3 nucleotides read TGCGCCAGCAGCCAAGGACAGGGGGCTTACGAGCAGTACTTC.